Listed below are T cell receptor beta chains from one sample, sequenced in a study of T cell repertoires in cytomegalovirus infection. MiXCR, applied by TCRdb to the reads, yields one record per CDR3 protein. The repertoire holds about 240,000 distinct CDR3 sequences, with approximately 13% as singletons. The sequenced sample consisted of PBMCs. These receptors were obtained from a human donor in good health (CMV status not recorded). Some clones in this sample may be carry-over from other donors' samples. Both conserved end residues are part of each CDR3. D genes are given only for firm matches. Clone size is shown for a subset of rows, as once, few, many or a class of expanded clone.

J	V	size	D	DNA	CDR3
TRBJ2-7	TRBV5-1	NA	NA	TGCGCCAGCAGCCTGATCGCCAATGAGTACGAGCAGTACTTC	CASSLIANEYEQYF
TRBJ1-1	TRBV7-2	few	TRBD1	TGTGCCAGCATCCCGGGGACAGCTAACACTGAAGCTTTCTTT	CASIPGTANTEAFF
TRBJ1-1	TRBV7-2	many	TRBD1	TGTGCCAGCAGCTTAGTAAGGCAGGGGGAGGCTTTCTTT	CASSLVRQGEAFF
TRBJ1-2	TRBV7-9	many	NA	TGTGCCAGCAGCTTAGCACGGCAGATTCTCTTCTTAAGCTACACCTTC	CASSLARQILFLSYTF
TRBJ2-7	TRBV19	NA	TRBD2	TGTGCCAGTTCGACTAGCCTGAGCTCCTACGAGCAGTACTTC	CASSTSLSSYEQYF
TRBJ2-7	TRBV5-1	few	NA	TGCGCCAGCAGTGAGCAGGGAGACGAGCAGTACTTC	CASSEQGDEQYF
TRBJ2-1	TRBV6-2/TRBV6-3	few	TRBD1	TGTGCCACCAAGCGGGACAGGGGGCACAATGAGCAGTTCTTC	CATKRDRGHNEQFF
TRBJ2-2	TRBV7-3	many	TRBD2	TGTGCCAGCAGCACGGGCGGACTAGCGGGAGTCAGCGGGGAGCTGTTTTTT	CASSTGGLAGVSGELFF
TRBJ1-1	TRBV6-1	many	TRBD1	TGTGCCAGCCCGGGACAGGGGGCGACCCACACTGAAGCTTTCTTT	CASPGQGATHTEAFF
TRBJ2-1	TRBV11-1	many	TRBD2	TGTGCCAGCAGCCCCCGAACTAGCGGCTACAATGAGCAGTTCTTC	CASSPRTSGYNEQFF
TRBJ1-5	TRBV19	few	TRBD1	TGTGCCAGTGCTGCAGGGGGCATGAGCAATCAGCCCCAGCATTTT	CASAAGGMSNQPQHF
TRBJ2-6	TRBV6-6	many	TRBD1	TGTGCCAGCAGTCTTACTCGGGGCAGGGGGCGAGCATCTGGGGCCAACGTCCTGACTTTC	CASSLTRGRGRASGANVLTF
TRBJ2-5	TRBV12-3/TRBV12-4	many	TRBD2	TGTGCCAGCACCTGGGGACTAGCGGGGGGCCAAGAGACCCAGTACTTC	CASTWGLAGGQETQYF
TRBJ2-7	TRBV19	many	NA	TGTGCCAGTAGTATCCGACAGAGCTCCTACGAGCAGTACTTC	CASSIRQSSYEQYF
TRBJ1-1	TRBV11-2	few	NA	TGTGCCAGCAGCAAAGTTACAGGGATGTTCACTGAAGCTTTCTTT	CASSKVTGMFTEAFF
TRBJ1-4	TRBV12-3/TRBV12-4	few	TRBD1	TGTGCCAGCAGTCATGGACAGGAGGGAAAACTGTTTTTT	CASSHGQEGKLFF
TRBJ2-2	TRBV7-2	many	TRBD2	TGTGCCAGCAGGCCTAGCGGGGGGTACACCGGGGAGCTGTTTTTT	CASRPSGGYTGELFF